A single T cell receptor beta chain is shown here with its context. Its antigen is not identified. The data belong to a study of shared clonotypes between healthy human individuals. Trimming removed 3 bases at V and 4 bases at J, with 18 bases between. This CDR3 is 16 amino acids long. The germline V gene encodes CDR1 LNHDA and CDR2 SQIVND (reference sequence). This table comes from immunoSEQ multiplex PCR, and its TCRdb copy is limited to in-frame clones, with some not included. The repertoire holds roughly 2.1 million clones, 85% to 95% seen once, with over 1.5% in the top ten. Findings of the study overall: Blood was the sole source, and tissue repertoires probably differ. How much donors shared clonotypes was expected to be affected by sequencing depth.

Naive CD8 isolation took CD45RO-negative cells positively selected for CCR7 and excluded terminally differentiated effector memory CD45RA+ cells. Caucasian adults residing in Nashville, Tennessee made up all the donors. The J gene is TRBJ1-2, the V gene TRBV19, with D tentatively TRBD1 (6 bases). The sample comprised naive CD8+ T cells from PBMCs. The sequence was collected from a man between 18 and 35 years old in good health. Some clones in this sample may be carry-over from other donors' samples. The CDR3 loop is CASSIKGGYFSYGYTF. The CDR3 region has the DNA TGTGCCAGTAGTATTAAGGGGGGTTATTTCAGCTATGGCTACACCTTC.